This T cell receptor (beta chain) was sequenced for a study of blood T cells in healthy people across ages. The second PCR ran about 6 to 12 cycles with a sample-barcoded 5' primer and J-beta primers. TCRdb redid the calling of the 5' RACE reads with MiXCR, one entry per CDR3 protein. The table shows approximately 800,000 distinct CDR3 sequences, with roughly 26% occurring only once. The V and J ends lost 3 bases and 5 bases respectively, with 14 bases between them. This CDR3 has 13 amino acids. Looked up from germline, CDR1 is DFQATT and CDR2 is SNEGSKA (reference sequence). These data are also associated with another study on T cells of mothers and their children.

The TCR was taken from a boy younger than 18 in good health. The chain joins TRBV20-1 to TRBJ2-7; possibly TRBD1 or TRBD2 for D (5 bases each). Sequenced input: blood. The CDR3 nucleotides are TGCAGTGCTAGTTCAGGGACCGCCGACGAGCAGTACTTC. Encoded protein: CSASSGTADEQYF.